This TCR beta chain derives from a study of T cell responses to AZD1222 COVID-19 vaccine. The trim removed 4 bases at V and 5 bases at J, leaving 5 bases unmatched. This CDR3 is built from 14 residues. CDR1 MNHEY and CDR2 SMNVEV come from the germline V gene (reference sequence). TCRdb keeps only in-frame clones here, not all; method: immunoSEQ multiplex PCR. The sample lists some 250,000 clones; almost 95% were seen once. The specimen was peripheral blood, collected 28 days after the second AZD1222 dose. The clonotype originates from an adult who received the AZD1222 COVID-19 vaccine. The chain has TRBV27 and TRBJ1-5; 7 nucleotides match TRBD1. In nucleotides, the CDR3 is TGTGCCAGCAGTTCAACAGGGGCGGATCAGCCCCAGCATTTT. Translating gives CASSSTGADQPQHF.